This TCR beta chain was observed in a study of blood T cells in healthy people across ages (dated by TCRdb to 2014 to 2015). For the study in its entirety: In model experiments, template switching captured roughly one uniquely barcoded TCR beta cDNA molecule for every two T cells. The study measured age-related changes in TCR beta repertoire diversity using deep sequencing normalized with unique cDNA molecular identifiers. Four age groups were formed from the donors: young (average 16 years), middle-aged (approximately 39), aged (more than 55) and long-lived (about 80). The study analyzed two additional independent replicas of 1 million unique cDNA reads from the same blood draw for two donors, one aged 18 to 29 and one aged 80 or older. To avoid experimental bias, donors of different ages were randomly spread across the sequencing lanes.

Receptor amplification or capture employed 5' RACE. The listed sequencing device is Illumina HiSeq 2500. A second roughly 6 to 12 cycle PCR used a sample-barcoded 5' primer and a J-beta primer mix. A unique molecular identifier was introduced onto each TCR beta cDNA molecule by a template-switch 5' adaptor carrying 12 random nucleotides. At least 2.5 million CDR3-containing paired-end reads were obtained from each sample. First-strand cDNA synthesis was performed from all RNA using the Mint cDNA synthesis kit, with priming by a TRBC-specific oligonucleotide. After uracil-DNA glycosylase treatment, a first 18-cycle PCR used universal primers M1SS and BC2_uni_R on all cDNA. The paper's processing steps were these. For normalization, 1 million high-quality reads were randomly selected from each sample, with every read carrying a distinct molecular identifier. Reads sharing molecular identifiers were discarded rather than binned into consensus sequences. MiTCR, set to a Q25 quality threshold and the strictest error-elimination algorithm, was used for CDR3 identification, clonotype clustering and error correction. A nonparametric unseen species model with Euler transformation was used to estimate a lower bound on total TCR beta diversity. TCRdb trimmed the raw reads at Q25, called clones with MiXCR and kept productive beta chains. Every CDR3 protein is listed once, alongside the most common genes and DNA of its rows. TCRdb's processing, not the authors' own work, is the source of the V and J calls. The sample has 1.5 million to 2 million distinct CDR3 sequences on record, 40% to 55% of them singletons. The biggest ten clones account for more than 2% of the sample.

According to the germline V gene (reference sequence), CDR1 reads DFQATT and CDR2 reads SNEGSKA. The CDR3, from cysteine to phenylalanine, totals 14 residues. Only the CDR3 DNA is retained, 42 bases long and in frame from the first base. V lost 8 bases and J lost 6 bases, and the count of bases not matched to a germline gene is 13. Results the study describes overall, beyond this receptor: Observed TCR beta diversity per million T cells fell roughly linearly with age, and a significant reduction was already apparent by age around 40. Because the CMV infection status of the donors was unknown, age-related changes in expanded clonotypes may potentially have been confounded. Compared with the aged group, the long-lived group had more naive CD4+ T cells, fewer expanded clones and increased TCR diversity, a pattern suggesting age selection. There was a strong correlation between observed TCR beta diversity and the percentage of naive T cells measured by flow cytometry. Because profiling used bulk unsorted PBMCs, naive and antigen-experienced compartments could not be compared conclusively. Estimates of total diversity based on one million sequenced T cells were considered lower bounds and underestimates.

Donors were 35 to 40 systemically healthy Caucasian individuals from Russia aged roughly 6 to 100 years. Each donor gave approximately 9.3 milliliters of peripheral blood, collected into EDTA-treated Vacutainer tubes. Ficoll-Paque density-gradient centrifugation was used to isolate PBMCs, with at least 7 million per sample. Total RNA was extracted from PBMCs with Trizol reagent, with at least 6 micrograms obtained per sample. The percentages of naive CD45RAhigh/CD27high T cells were determined by flow cytometry on a PBMC aliquot from every donor. Comment on this clonotype: The antigen it recognizes is unknown. Within one base of it there is no much larger clone, and no base qualities were kept.

The receptor chain draws on TRBV20-1 and TRBJ2-1, with 7 bases in between that match TRBD1. This TCR derives from a woman aged 40 to 49 in good health. Sequenced sample: blood. The base sequence is TGCAGTAGACCCGGGACAGTTAATCTCAATGAGCAGTTCTTC. Its coded protein is CSRPGTVNLNEQFF.